This T cell receptor beta chain was profiled in a study of T cells in tuberculosis. Across the whole study: In South Africa, adults with active tuberculosis were compared with IGRA-negative and latently infected IGRA-positive adolescents. Samples predate treatment or fall within its first 7 days.

This clone was observed a single time. Germline V lookup: CDR1 SGHDN, CDR2 FVKESK. V lost 5 bases, J lost 4 bases, and 4 bases stayed unmatched. The CDR3 contains 15 residues. The table came from immunoSEQ multiplex PCR; TCRdb's copy has only in-frame clones and leaves some out. The table has about 53,000 clones, more than 90% seen once. As for time point: new active TB diagnosis, blood taken before or within 7 days of starting treatment. The starting material was PBMCs, obtained at tuberculosis diagnosis. This chain uses TRBV14 with TRBJ2-5, with 13 bases that match TRBD2. The TCR sequence derives from an adult with tuberculosis. DNA for the CDR3: TGTGCCAGCAGCGAGAGACTAGCGGGAGGAGAGACCCAGTACTTC. Translation gives CASSERLAGGETQYF. Filled out from reference TRBV14 and TRBJ2-5, the complete variable domain reads EAGVTQFPSHSVIEKGQTVTLRCDPISGHDNLYWYRRVMGKEIKFLLHFVKESKQDESGMPNNRFLAERTGGTYSTLKVQPAELEDSGVYFCASSERLAGGETQYFGPGTRLLVL.